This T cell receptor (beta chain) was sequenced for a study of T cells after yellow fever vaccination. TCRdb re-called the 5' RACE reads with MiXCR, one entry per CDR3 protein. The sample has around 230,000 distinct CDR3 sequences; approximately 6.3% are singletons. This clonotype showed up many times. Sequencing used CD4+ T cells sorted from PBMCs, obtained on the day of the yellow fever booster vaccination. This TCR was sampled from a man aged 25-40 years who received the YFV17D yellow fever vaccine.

CDR3 protein: CASSLVPYEQYF. The CDR3 nucleotides read TGCGCCAGCAGCTTGGTACCCTACGAGCAGTACTTC. The chain couples TRBV5-1 to TRBJ2-7; D unresolved. V lost 0 bases, J lost 2 bases, and 3 bases lay in between. The CDR3 loop spans 12 amino acids. Germline CDR1 is SGHRS and CDR2 is YFSETQ. Based on the CDR3 plus reference TRBV5-1 and TRBJ2-7, the full variable domain is KAGVTQTPRYLIKTRGQQVTLSCSPISGHRSVSWYQQTPGQGLQFLFEYFSETQRNKGNFPGRFSGRQFSNSRSEMNVSTLELGDSALYLCASSLVPYEQYFGPGTRLTVT.